A single sample gave rise to the 9 T cell receptor beta chains below, sequenced in a study of blood T cell repertoires in COVID-19. TCRdb keeps only in-frame clones here, not all; method: immunoSEQ multiplex PCR. The table shows approximately 75,000 clones, with approximately 90% occurring only once. What was sequenced was peripheral blood. The origin of the receptors is a man in his sixties with acute or convalescent COVID-19.

Only one count was recorded for this clone. This chain links TRBV9 with TRBJ1-2; 9 positions match TRBD1. The CDR3 has 14 amino acids. Germline V gene sequence: CDR1 SGDLS, CDR2 YYNGEE. After removal of 2 bases from V and 4 bases from J, the junction contained 3 bases not matched to a gene. The CDR3 loop is CASSVATGGYGYTF. CDR3 sequence (DNA): TGTGCCAGCAGCGTTGCGACAGGGGGCTATGGCTACACCTTC.

As DNA, the CDR3 is TGTGCCACCCAAGAGGCGGAGAACACTGAAGCTTTCTTT. It yields the protein CATQEAENTEAFF. V gene TRBV2 combines with J gene TRBJ1-1, with no clear D. The V gene lost 10 bases and the J gene lost 1 base, with 13 bases spanning the gap. The CDR3 is 13 residues long. In germline, CDR1 is SNHLY, CDR2 FYNNEI.

V gene TRBV7-9 combines with J gene TRBJ1-4; D is possibly TRBD1 (6 bases). The CDR3 spans 15 residues. Germline-derived CDR1 and CDR2 are SEHNR and FQNEAQ (reference sequence). Trimming removed 4 bases at V and 1 base at J, with 10 bases between. The CDR3 loop reads CASSSNRETNEKLFF. CDR3 bases: TGTGCCAGCAGCTCAAACAGGGAAACTAATGAAAAACTGTTTTTT.

Here the CDR3 reads CASSLELRVRGSEAFF. As DNA, the CDR3 is TGCGCCAGCAGCTTGGAGCTAAGGGTCAGGGGATCTGAAGCTTTCTTT. The V gene is TRBV5-1, the J gene TRBJ1-1; D possibly corresponds to TRBD1 (6 bases). Germline V gene sequence: CDR1 SGHRS, CDR2 YFSETQ. The CDR3 spans 16 residues. V was trimmed by 0 bases and J by 6 bases, leaving 18 bases between them.

The chain carries TRBV10-1 and TRBJ2-3; 8 bases line up with TRBD1. After removal of 3 bases from V and 4 bases from J, the junction contained 3 bases not matched to a gene. The CDR3 has 14 residues. The germline gives CDR1 WNHNN, CDR2 SYGVQD (reference sequence). The CDR3 is CASSEGTGADTQYF. The CDR3 DNA follows: TGCGCCAGCAGTGAAGGGACAGGAGCAGATACGCAGTATTTT.

This clone occurred once. The chain carries TRBV27 and TRBJ2-5; 12 positions agree with TRBD2. From germline, CDR1 is MNHEY and CDR2 SMNVEV (reference sequence). J was trimmed by 0 bases and V by 11 bases; bases with no gene match: 4. This CDR3 is 14 amino acids long. CDR3 loop: CASSGRAYQETQYF. The CDR3, as DNA: TGTGCCTCTAGCGGGAGGGCGTACCAAGAGACCCAGTACTTC.

This chain uses TRBV11-3 with TRBJ1-1; 7 bases map to TRBD1. Germline loops: CDR1 SGHNT, CDR2 YENEEA. V dropped 3 bases and J dropped 5; count of bases not matched to a gene: 3. This CDR3 has 13 residues. CDR3 sequence reads: CASSLAGGTEAFF. CDR3 sequence (DNA): TGTGCCAGCAGCTTGGCAGGGGGAACTGAAGCTTTCTTT.

Here the CDR3 DNA reads TGTGCCACCAGAATCAGGGGAGGGGGCACTGAAGCTTTCTTT. Protein sequence: CATRIRGGGTEAFF. V gene TRBV24-1 combines with J gene TRBJ1-1; D possibly corresponds to TRBD1 (6 bases). The CDR3 is made up of 14 amino acids. Looked up from germline, CDR1 is KGHDR and CDR2 is SFDVKD. Trimming stripped 7 bases from V and 4 bases from J, with 15 bases between.

This chain joins TRBV10-3 and TRBJ1-1; D remains ambiguous. The V end was cut by 2 bases, the J end by 0 bases, with 13 bases between. Germline CDR1 ENHRY, CDR2 SYGVKD. This CDR3 is 16 amino acids long. Here the CDR3 reads CAISETPPGMNTEAFF. The CDR3 DNA is TGTGCCATCAGTGAGACTCCACCAGGCATGAACACTGAAGCTTTCTTT.